Presented here are 23 T cell receptor beta chains from one specimen sequenced in a study of blood T cell repertoires in COVID-19. The repertoire was sequenced with immunoSEQ multiplex PCR; TCRdb's copy has only in-frame clones and lacks some. Here the sample spans fewer than 70,000 clones, less than 90% being singletons. Sequencing was done on a sample of peripheral blood. Receptor source: a man aged 50-59 years with active COVID-19.

This chain joins TRBV5-1 and TRBJ1-2; TRBD1 aligns across 7 bases. CDR1 is SGHRS, CDR2 YFSETQ, per germline. This CDR3 has 15 amino acids. Trimming took 3 bases from V and 8 from J; bases not matched to a gene: 13. CDR3 coding DNA: TGCGCCAGCAGCTCGCGACAGGGCGGCTTTGAGGGCTACACCTTC. Translated: CASSSRQGGFEGYTF. The variable domain in full, completed from reference TRBV5-1 and TRBJ1-2, reads KAGVTQTPRYLIKTRGQQVTLSCSPISGHRSVSWYQQTPGQGLQFLFEYFSETQRNKGNFPGRFSGRQFSNSRSEMNVSTLELGDSALYLCASSSRQGGFEGYTFGSGTRLTVV.

V and J are TRBV5-1 and TRBJ1-3, with TRBD1 matching 7 bases. The V gene's germline CDR1 is SGHRS and CDR2 YFSETQ. The CDR3 is 18 residues long. Trimming took 4 bases from V and 0 from J; bases not matched to a gene: 13. The CDR3 nucleotides are TGCGCCAGCAGCCCTGACTTTACAGGGGCCTTCTCTGGAAACACCATATATTTT. It is translated as CASSPDFTGAFSGNTIYF.

V is TRBV7-2 and J is TRBJ2-5; 10 bases agree with TRBD2. This CDR3 is 17 amino acids long. The ends lost 1 base at V and 7 bases at J; junction bases unmatched: 12. Germline values: CDR1 SGHTA, CDR2 FQGNSA. The CDR3 nucleotides read TGTGCCAGCAGCTTAGTGGCTGGGCTAGCGGGGGCTGGGACCCAGTACTTC. Protein sequence: CASSLVAGLAGAGTQYF.

The chain carries TRBV2 and TRBJ2-7; the match to TRBD2 covers 10 bases. Germline V gives CDR1 SNHLY, CDR2 FYNNEI. The CDR3 contains 15 residues. V was clipped by 1 base and J by 2 bases; unmatched bases: 2. CDR3 coding DNA: TGTGCCAGCAGTGAAGTAGCGGGAGGTACCTACGAGCAGTACTTC. Translating it yields CASSEVAGGTYEQYF.

The chain combines TRBV5-6 with TRBJ1-2; the match to TRBD1 covers 10 bases. The ends lost 2 bases at V and 6 bases at J; junction bases unmatched: 7. The CDR3 is 15 amino acids. CDR1 is SGHDT and CDR2 is YYEEEE in the germline V gene. CDR3 nucleotides: TGTGCCAGCAGCTTCATGGGACAGGGGCTAGATGGCTACACCTTC. Translation: CASSFMGQGLDGYTF.

The J gene is TRBJ1-2, the V gene TRBV5-4; 9 bases line up with TRBD1. Germline V lookup: CDR1 SGHNT, CDR2 YYREEE (reference sequence). Germline trimming cut 4 bases from V and 4 bases from J; bases unmatched to any gene: 5. This CDR3 region has 14 residues. The CDR3 DNA is TGTGCCAGCAGCCCGACAGGGGGAACCTATGGCTACACCTTC. It translates to CASSPTGGTYGYTF.

This chain links TRBV6-6 with TRBJ2-3; the match to TRBD2 covers 15 bases. In germline, CDR1 is MNHNY, CDR2 SVGAGI (reference sequence). The CDR3 consists of 16 residues. The junction had 3 bases not matched to a gene; V was cut back by 4 bases and J by 4 bases. CDR3: CASSLGLAGGADTQYF. CDR3 nucleotides: TGTGCCAGCAGTTTAGGACTAGCGGGGGGGGCAGATACGCAGTATTTT.

The rearrangement uses TRBV3-1 (or the pseudogene TRBV3-2) and TRBJ2-1; 13 nucleotides agree with TRBD2. Per the germline V gene, CDR1 is LGHDT and CDR2 is YNNKEL (reference sequence). Trimming at V came to 4 bases and at J to 7 bases, leaving 7 bases not matched to a gene. CDR3 length: 16 residues. This CDR3 reads CASSPPGLAGVNEQFF. DNA of the CDR3: TGTGCCAGCAGCCCCCCCGGACTAGCGGGAGTGAATGAGCAGTTCTTC.

The gene calls are TRBV5-4 and TRBJ2-7, with a possible D match to TRBD2 (5 bases). Per the germline V gene, CDR1 is SGHNT and CDR2 is YYREEE (reference sequence). The V and J ends lost 3 bases and 0 bases respectively, with 13 bases between them. The CDR3 sequence is 15 residues long. The CDR3 DNA follows: TGTGCCAGCAGCTACTTCCCTCGGGGCTCCTACGAGCAGTACTTC. The encoded protein is CASSYFPRGSYEQYF.

The V call is TRBV2, the J call TRBJ2-5, with a possible D match to TRBD2 (7 bases). Trimming removed 6 bases from V and 2 bases from J, with 16 bases in between. The germline CDR1 and CDR2 sequences are SNHLY and FYNNEI. CDR3 length: 15 amino acids. The CDR3, as DNA: TGTGCCAGCAGCCCGTGGGGGCGGGGGCAAGAGACCCAGTACTTC. Translation gives CASSPWGRGQETQYF.

J is TRBJ1-6 and V is TRBV28; maybe TRBD1 (6 bases). V was cut by 3 bases and J by 9 bases, with 18 bases left in between. This CDR3 is 16 amino acids long. Germline V lookup: CDR1 MDHEN, CDR2 SYDVKM. The CDR3, as DNA: TGTGCCAGCAGTTTTAACGACAGGCTAATAGGTTCACCCCTCCACTTT. Its protein product is CASSFNDRLIGSPLHF.

This chain uses TRBV27 with TRBJ2-1; a weak D match, TRBD2 (6 bases). The V gene lost 7 bases and the J gene lost 2 bases, with 6 bases spanning the gap. The CDR3 totals 12 residues. Germline V gene data show CDR1 as MNHEY and CDR2 as SMNVEV (reference sequence). The CDR3 DNA is TGTGCCAGCACGGGAGCCTACAATGAGCAGTTCTTC. It translates to CASTGAYNEQFF.

The V gene is TRBV24-1, the J gene TRBJ2-2; 7 positions match TRBD2. Germline V gives CDR1 KGHDR, CDR2 SFDVKD. The CDR3 is 15 residues long. The J segment lost 5 bases and the V segment lost 1 base, leaving 3 bases of the junction unmatched. CDR3: CATSDLGGGTGELFF. The CDR3 nucleotides are TGTGCCACCAGTGATTTAGGCGGGGGAACCGGGGAGCTGTTTTTT.

The chain combines TRBV5-1 with TRBJ1-1; 8 bases are shared with TRBD1. Trimming at V came to 0 bases and at J to 6 bases, leaving 4 bases not matched to a gene. The CDR3 runs to 14 residues. Germline CDR1 reads SGHRS; CDR2 reads YFSETQ. This CDR3 reads CASSLEDRVPEAFF. The CDR3 DNA reads TGCGCCAGCAGCTTGGAGGACAGGGTACCTGAAGCTTTCTTT.

This rearrangement joins TRBV19 to TRBJ1-4; D possibly corresponds to TRBD1 (6 bases). CDR1 is LNHDA and CDR2 is SQIVND in the germline V gene (reference sequence). The germline V and J ends were trimmed by 5 bases and 6 bases, with 16 bases remaining between them. This CDR3 has 15 residues. CDR3 DNA: TGTGCCAGTAGTCCGCCGGACAGTAGGGATGAAAAACTGTTTTTT. As protein: CASSPPDSRDEKLFF.

The gene calls are TRBV29-1 and TRBJ2-1; 11 bases are a match to TRBD1. In germline, CDR1 is SQVTM, CDR2 ANQGSEA. This CDR3 contains 12 residues. V dropped 4 bases and J dropped 7; count of bases not matched to a gene: 0. CDR3 sequence (DNA): TGCAGCGTTGGGGACAGGGGGAATGAGCAGTTCTTC. Amino acids: CSVGDRGNEQFF.

The V and J genes are TRBV4-2 and TRBJ2-7, with 12 nucleotides matching TRBD2. This CDR3 comprises 18 residues. The V gene's germline CDR1 is LGHNA and CDR2 YNFKEQ. The V gene end was trimmed by 1 base and the J gene end by 5 bases; junction bases not matched to a gene: 12. The CDR3 sequence: CASSQVTSGRIGVDEQYF. The CDR3 bases are TGTGCCAGCAGCCAAGTGACTAGCGGGAGAATCGGGGTTGACGAGCAGTACTTC.

V and J are TRBV5-1 and TRBJ1-5, with D hard to call. V lost 0 bases, J lost 4 bases, and 11 bases lay in between. The CDR3 sequence is 15 residues long. Germline lookup yields CDR1 SGHRS and CDR2 YFSETQ. CDR3 amino acids: CASSLGEDANQPQHF. The CDR3 DNA reads as TGCGCCAGCAGCTTGGGTGAGGATGCTAATCAGCCCCAGCATTTT.

This sequence joins TRBV7-2 and TRBJ2-7, with 7 bases fitting TRBD2. V lost 5 bases to trimming and J lost 9 bases; unmatched junction nucleotides: 22. CDR1 is SGHTA, CDR2 FQGNSA, per germline. The CDR3 runs 17 residues. The CDR3 here is CASSPVIVGLVIIGQYF. The DNA for the CDR3 is TGTGCCAGCAGCCCCGTTATTGTTGGACTAGTGATTATAGGGCAGTACTTC.

This chain connects TRBV27 to TRBJ2-7; 8 bases are a match to TRBD2. CDR3 length equals 13 residues. With V trimmed by 10 bases and J by 2 bases, 7 bases remained unmatched. Germline V gives CDR1 MNHEY, CDR2 SMNVEV (reference sequence). The CDR3 sequence is CATPRGGAYEQYF. The CDR3 DNA is TGTGCCACCCCCCGGGGGGGCGCCTACGAGCAGTACTTC.

The chain links TRBV7-8 to TRBJ1-2; D is uncertain. Germline assignment: CDR1 SGHVS and CDR2 FQNEAQ. The CDR3 totals 14 residues. Trimming removed 5 bases at V and 4 bases at J, with 14 bases between. The CDR3 loop reads CASSPSSGSYGYTF. CDR3 nucleotide sequence: TGTGCCAGCAGCCCTTCCTCGGGGAGCTATGGCTACACCTTC.

The rearrangement uses TRBV28 and TRBJ1-5; 8 nucleotides align to TRBD1. The CDR3 has 15 amino acids. Unmatched junction bases numbered 11, after V lost 6 bases and J lost 7 bases. In germline, CDR1 is MDHEN, CDR2 SYDVKM. The CDR3 DNA reads TGTGCCAGCAGGCAACACGGACAGGGTAACCAGCCCCAGCATTTT. Its translation: CASRQHGQGNQPQHF.

The V gene is TRBV5-1, the J gene TRBJ2-3, with a weak D call TRBD1 (5 bases). Trimming pared 4 bases from V and 1 base from J, leaving 13 bases between. The CDR3 contains 15 residues. Germline V gene data show CDR1 as SGHRS and CDR2 as YFSETQ. CDR3 amino acids: CASSGSGAGTDTQYF. CDR3 DNA sequence: TGCGCCAGCAGCGGCTCTGGGGCTGGCACAGATACGCAGTATTTT.